Below, 18 T cell receptor beta chains from the same sample are listed, as sequenced in a study of T cell responses to AZD1222 COVID-19 vaccine. Measured with immunoSEQ multiplex PCR; TCRdb has only the in-frame clones, and not every one. The sample carries about 190,000 clones, approximately 94% recorded once. The specimen comprised peripheral blood, sampled on day 0 of AZD1222 vaccination. The receptors stem from an adult in good health.

The rearrangement joins TRBV2 to TRBJ1-2; 7 bases agree with TRBD1. Germline CDR1 is SNHLY and CDR2 is FYNNEI. The CDR3 covers 15 residues. Unmatched junction bases numbered 5, after V lost 0 bases and J lost 4 bases. The CDR3 reads CASSEAKYRGYGYTF. In DNA form, the CDR3 reads TGTGCCAGCAGTGAAGCGAAGTACAGGGGCTATGGCTACACCTTC.

The chain recombines TRBV11-1 with TRBJ2-3, with TRBD2 as a possible D gene (6 bases). With 5 bases removed from V and 0 bases from J, the gap between germline ends came to 12 bases. The CDR3 spans 15 residues. The germline CDR1 and CDR2 sequences are SGHAT and FQDESV (reference sequence). DNA for the CDR3: TGTGCCAGCAGCACTCTAGCGCAGAGCACAGATACGCAGTATTTT. This translates into CASSTLAQSTDTQYF.

The sample holds one count of this clone. The chain links TRBV18 to TRBJ2-7; weak D call: TRBD2 (5 bases). This CDR3 is 17 amino acids long. V lost 3 bases to trimming and J lost 3 bases, with 21 bases between them. CDR1 is KGHSH and CDR2 is LQKENI in the germline V gene. The DNA for the CDR3 is TGTGCCAGCTCACCTGGAAACGCGGGTAACCCTGACTACGAGCAGTACTTC. Protein sequence: CASSPGNAGNPDYEQYF.

The V and J genes are TRBV28 and TRBJ1-1; D unclear. V dropped 7 bases and J dropped 5 bases, with 41 bases sitting between them. The CDR3 sequence is 22 residues long. Looked up from germline, CDR1 is MDHEN and CDR2 is SYDVKM. In DNA form, the CDR3 reads TGTGCCAGCATCCTATTAAGCGGGGTTCAGGCAAAATTAGGGAGGAGTGAGACTGAAGCTTTCTTT. The encoded protein is CASILLSGVQAKLGRSETEAFF.

This chain uses TRBV12-3 or TRBV12-4 with TRBJ1-1; tentatively, D is TRBD1 (6 bases). This CDR3 contains 13 residues. V dropped 3 bases and J dropped 4 bases, with 9 bases sitting between them. The CDR3 loop is CASSLARGTEAFF. In nucleotides, the CDR3 is TGTGCCAGCAGTTTGGCCAGGGGCACTGAAGCTTTCTTT.

This clone was seen a single time. The genes are TRBV27 and TRBJ1-2; maybe TRBD1 (5 bases). Germline V gene data show CDR1 as MNHEY and CDR2 as SMNVEV (reference sequence). The CDR3 covers 13 residues. V lost 7 bases and J 4 bases, leaving 13 bases between the germline ends. The CDR3 region is CASTGGGGYGYTF. For the CDR3, the DNA is TGTGCCAGCACTGGCGGGGGTGGCTATGGCTACACCTTC.

This chain links TRBV18 with TRBJ2-7; weak D call: TRBD1 (6 bases). V lost 4 bases and J 0 bases, leaving 13 bases between the germline ends. The CDR3 is 15 residues long. Per the germline V gene, CDR1 is KGHSH and CDR2 is LQKENI. The CDR3, as DNA: TGTGCCAGCTCACGACGGACAGAAACCTCCTACGAGCAGTACTTC. Protein sequence: CASSRRTETSYEQYF.

J is TRBJ2-2 and V is TRBV4-3, with D possibly matching TRBD1 (5 bases). V lost 0 bases and J lost 0, with 11 bases in between. This CDR3 is built from 17 residues. The germline CDR1 and CDR2 sequences are LGHNA and YSLEER. The CDR3 DNA reads TGCGCCAGCAGCCAAGATTTAGGACAAGCGAACACCGGGGAGCTGTTTTTT. Protein: CASSQDLGQANTGELFF.

The chain is built from TRBV3-1 (or the pseudogene TRBV3-2) and TRBJ1-1; D gene ambiguous. The CDR3 is 16 amino acids. Per germline, CDR1 LGHDT and CDR2 YNNKEL (reference sequence). Deletions cut 1 base from V and 2 bases from J, with 14 bases between. The CDR3, as DNA: TGTGCCAGCAGCCAAGCCCGAACGGGGTCAAACACTGAAGCTTTCTTT. Protein sequence: CASSQARTGSNTEAFF.

The V gene is TRBV12-5, the J gene TRBJ1-1; D ambiguous. CDR1 is LGHNT, CDR2 FRNRAP, per germline. V gave up 0 bases and J gave up 1 base, with 12 bases separating them. There are 16 residues in the CDR3. CDR3 DNA sequence: TGTGCTAGTGGTTTGGTACTGGGTCGTGGGAACACTGAAGCTTTCTTT. It codes for CASGLVLGRGNTEAFF. The full variable domain, with the rest looked up from reference TRBV12-5 and TRBJ1-1, is DARVTQTPRHKVTEMGQEVTMRCQPILGHNTVFWYRQTMMQGLELLAYFRNRAPLDDSGMPKDRFSAEMPDATLATLKIQPSEPRDSAVYFCASGLVLGRGNTEAFFGQGTRLTVV.

The rearrangement joins TRBV6-2 or TRBV6-3 to TRBJ2-1; TRBD2 aligns across 16 bases. The V gene's germline CDR1 is MNHEY and CDR2 SVGEGT. CDR3 length equals 17 residues. The V segment lost 6 bases and the J segment 9 bases; nucleotides outside the gene matches: 11. The CDR3 protein is CASSSEGLAGGLGEQFF. CDR3 DNA sequence: TGTGCCAGCAGCTCGGAGGGACTAGCGGGAGGGTTGGGTGAGCAGTTCTTC.

The chain employs TRBV7-8 and TRBJ2-3; 12 bases fit TRBD1. The CDR3 consists of 16 residues. V was pared by 5 bases and J by 5 bases, with 8 bases of the junction left unmatched. Germline CDR1 reads SGHVS; CDR2 reads FQNEAQ. The CDR3 sequence: CASSAGDRGRRDTQYF. CDR3 sequence (DNA): TGTGCCAGCAGCGCGGGGGACAGGGGGCGAAGAGATACGCAGTATTTT.

This chain links TRBV11-2 with TRBJ2-2; 9 bases fit TRBD1. The CDR3 is 16 amino acids. The V gene end was trimmed by 7 bases and the J gene end by 4 bases; junction bases not matched to a gene: 10. The germline gives CDR1 SGHAT, CDR2 FQNNGV. The CDR3 DNA is TGTGCCAGCAACCGAAGAGGGACAGGGACCACCGGGGAGCTGTTTTTT. This translates into CASNRRGTGTTGELFF.

The gene calls are TRBV25-1 and TRBJ1-5, with 8 bases lining up with TRBD1. This CDR3 has 15 amino acids. The J segment lost 2 bases and the V segment lost 6 bases, leaving 6 bases of the junction unmatched. Looked up from germline, CDR1 is MGHDK and CDR2 is SYGVNS. The CDR3 here is CASSSQGEGNQPQHF. The CDR3 DNA reads as TGTGCCAGCAGCTCACAGGGGGAGGGCAATCAGCCCCAGCATTTT.

The rearrangement joins TRBV5-4 to TRBJ2-7; D is possibly TRBD2 (6 bases). The length of the CDR3 is 13 residues. Trimming stripped 4 bases from V and 6 bases from J, with 14 bases between. CDR1 is SGHNT, CDR2 YYREEE, per germline (reference sequence). CDR3 sequence reads: CASSGGLVGEQYF. As DNA, the CDR3 is TGTGCCAGCAGCGGGGGACTGGTAGGCGAGCAGTACTTC.

The chain carries TRBV5-1 and TRBJ2-2; tentatively, D is TRBD2 (5 bases). V gave up 3 bases and J gave up 5 bases, with 8 bases separating them. Per germline, CDR1 SGHRS and CDR2 YFSETQ. The CDR3 consists of 13 residues. CDR3 DNA: TGCGCCAGCAGCTCGGGAAGTACCGGGGAGCTGTTTTTT. Amino acid sequence: CASSSGSTGELFF.

This chain connects TRBV7-9 to TRBJ2-2; TRBD2 matches 14 bases. Germline loops: CDR1 SEHNR, CDR2 FQNEAQ (reference sequence). The CDR3 is 19 amino acids. V was clipped by 5 bases and J by 0 bases; unmatched bases: 8. The CDR3 is CASSRPGTSGSPNTGELFF. CDR3 bases: TGTGCCAGCAGCCGTCCCGGGACTAGCGGGAGCCCGAACACCGGGGAGCTGTTTTTT.

The gene calls are TRBV28 and TRBJ1-2; TRBD1 matches at 9 bases. CDR1 and CDR2 (germline): MDHEN, SYDVKM. The CDR3 runs 14 residues. The V segment lost 5 bases and the J segment 5 bases; nucleotides outside the gene matches: 6. The CDR3, as DNA: TGTGCCAGCAGTGGGGACAGGGAGGAGTATGGCTACACCTTC. This encodes CASSGDREEYGYTF.